These 31 T cell receptor beta chains share one sample of origin, sequenced in a study of PD-1 blockade in mismatch repair-deficient tumors. Profiled with immunoSEQ multiplex PCR; TCRdb holds only in-frame clones, not every one. The sample yields about 130,000 clones, 85% to 90% seen once. The specimen was peripheral blood, collected roughly 67 weeks after starting pembrolizumab. The receptors come from an adult with mismatch repair-deficient cancer.

The rearrangement links TRBV7-6 to TRBJ2-7; perhaps TRBD1 as D (6 bases). Trimming took off 1 base at V and 6 bases at J, with 7 bases between the two ends. The CDR3 consists of 12 residues. Germline-derived CDR1 and CDR2 are SGHVS and FNYEAQ. The CDR3 is CASSLGRGEQYF. The CDR3 coding sequence is TGTGCCAGCAGCTTAGGCAGGGGCGAGCAGTACTTC. Based on the CDR3 plus reference TRBV7-6 and TRBJ2-7, the full variable domain is GAGVSQSPRYKVTKRGQDVALRCDPISGHVSLYWYRQALGQGPEFLTYFNYEAQQDKSGLPNDRFSAERPEGSISTLTIQRTEQRDSAMYRCASSLGRGEQYFGPGTRLTVT.

This clone was recorded only once. The chain couples TRBV5-1 to TRBJ2-3; D perhaps matches TRBD2 (6 bases). Trimming cost V 5 bases and J 8 bases, with 21 bases left between them. CDR1 is SGHRS and CDR2 is YFSETQ in the germline V gene. The CDR3 runs 15 residues. CDR3 protein: CASRPSGRGIVTQYF. In DNA form, the CDR3 reads TGCGCCAGCAGACCATCCGGGCGGGGTATCGTTACGCAGTATTTT.

This clone showed up many times. J is TRBJ2-7 and V is TRBV7-9, with TRBD1 matching over 9 bases. CDR3 length equals 16 residues. Germline V gene sequence: CDR1 SEHNR, CDR2 FQNEAQ (reference sequence). V gave up 4 bases and J gave up 3 bases; unmatched junction bases: 10. For the CDR3, the DNA is TGTGCCAGCAGCTCGACGCGGACAGGGGCGGTCTACGAGCAGTACTTC. Translation gives CASSSTRTGAVYEQYF.

V is TRBV7-8 and J is TRBJ2-1, with TRBD2 matching over 9 bases. The trim removed 2 bases at V and 3 bases at J, leaving 2 bases unmatched. Germline V gene sequence: CDR1 SGHVS, CDR2 FQNEAQ. This CDR3 region has 15 residues. The CDR3 bases are TGTGCCAGCAGCTTAACTAGCGGGCACTACAATGAGCAGTTCTTC. It specifies CASSLTSGHYNEQFF. Complete variable domain (other parts from reference TRBV7-8 and TRBJ2-1): GAGVSQSPRYKVAKRGQDVALRCDPISGHVSLFWYQQALGQGPEFLTYFQNEAQLDKSGLPSDRFFAERPEGSVSTLKIQRTQQEDSAVYLCASSLTSGHYNEQFFGPGTRLTVL.

The gene calls are TRBV11-2 and TRBJ2-7; the D gene is possibly TRBD2 (5 bases). V was pared by 4 bases and J by 7 bases, with 11 bases between. The CDR3 runs to 12 residues. The germline gives CDR1 SGHAT, CDR2 FQNNGV. The CDR3 is CASSSITREQYF. CDR3 coding DNA: TGTGCCAGCAGCTCGATTACTAGGGAGCAGTACTTC.

The chain couples TRBV12-5 to TRBJ1-4; no firm D call. CDR1 LGHNT and CDR2 FRNRAP come from the germline V gene. The CDR3 sequence is 16 residues long. V lost 0 bases to trimming and J lost 0 bases, with 8 bases between them. This CDR3 reads CASGLVLPATNEKLFF. CDR3 DNA: TGTGCTAGTGGTTTGGTACTCCCCGCAACTAATGAAAAACTGTTTTTT.

The rearrangement uses TRBV9 and TRBJ2-7; D ambiguous. This CDR3 is built from 14 residues. Germline assignment: CDR1 SGDLS and CDR2 YYNGEE. The V gene lost 4 bases and the J gene lost 3 bases, with 14 bases spanning the gap. CDR3 sequence: CASSPDSLDYEQYF. Written as DNA, the CDR3 is TGTGCCAGCAGCCCCGACTCTTTGGACTACGAGCAGTACTTC.

The J gene is TRBJ2-1, the V gene TRBV4-1, with D hard to call. In germline, CDR1 is MGHRA, CDR2 YSYEKL. Trimming took 0 bases from V and 10 from J, leaving 4 bases between them. The CDR3 runs 11 residues. As DNA, the CDR3 is TGCGCCAGCAGCCAAGAACGAGAGCAGTTCTTC. Protein: CASSQEREQFF.

The gene calls are TRBV5-1 and TRBJ2-7; tentative D call: TRBD1 (5 bases). Trimming pared 8 bases from V and 0 bases from J, leaving 12 bases between. Germline values: CDR1 SGHRS, CDR2 YFSETQ. The CDR3 totals 13 residues. Here the CDR3 DNA reads TGCGCCAGTCGCCTGGACACCTCCTACGAGCAGTACTTC. Translated, it gives CASRLDTSYEQYF.

V usage is TRBV9 and J usage is TRBJ2-7; D is uncertain. Germline V gene sequence: CDR1 SGDLS, CDR2 YYNGEE. The CDR3 contains 13 residues. Between the trimmed V and J ends, which lost 0 bases and 1 base, there was a span of 5 bases. As DNA, the CDR3 is TGTGCCAGCAGCGTAGGCGTATCCTACGAGCAGTACTTC. It is translated as CASSVGVSYEQYF.

This clone was observed a few times. This chain joins TRBV19 and TRBJ1-1; TRBD1 matches at 8 bases. From germline, CDR1 is LNHDA and CDR2 SQIVND (reference sequence). The CDR3 spans 14 residues. J gave up 7 bases and V 10 bases, and 14 bases lay outside the gene matches. In DNA form, the CDR3 reads TGTGCCACAAAGTCGGCCGGGACAGGAAATGAAGCTTTCTTT. Its translation is CATKSAGTGNEAFF.

This clone was seen a single time. The chain combines TRBV5-5 with TRBJ2-2; D gene unclear. Germline lookup yields CDR1 SGHKS and CDR2 YYEKEE (reference sequence). The ends were cut back, 2 bases at V and 6 bases at J, with 11 bases in the middle. The CDR3 sequence is 14 residues long. Here the CDR3 reads CASSFGLGSGELFF. The CDR3 nucleotides are TGTGCCAGCAGCTTCGGTCTGGGCTCCGGGGAGCTGTTTTTT.

V usage is TRBV10-1 and J usage is TRBJ2-5; the match to TRBD1 covers 8 bases. The J call is doubtful: the DNA matches TRBJ2-7 better. CDR3 length: 14 residues. Germline values: CDR1 WNHNN, CDR2 SYGVQD (reference sequence). CDR3 sequence: CASSEGTGPYEQYF. DNA of the CDR3: TGCGCCAGCAGTGAGGGGACAGGCCCCTACGAGCAGTACTTC.

The chain joins TRBV4-3 to TRBJ2-2; the match to TRBD2 covers 11 bases. V was pared by 3 bases and J by 7 bases, with 13 bases of the junction left unmatched. Germline V gene data show CDR1 as LGHNA and CDR2 as YSLEER. The CDR3 is made up of 18 amino acids. CDR3 residues: CASSQATLAGGPSGELFF. The CDR3 bases are TGCGCCAGCAGCCAGGCCACCTTAGCGGGAGGGCCTAGCGGGGAGCTGTTTTTT.

This chain links TRBV29-1 with TRBJ1-2, with 12 positions matching TRBD1. The CDR3 extends over 15 amino acids. J gave up 7 bases and V 4 bases, and 10 bases lay outside the gene matches. Per germline, CDR1 SQVTM and CDR2 ANQGSEA. DNA of the CDR3: TGCAGCGTTGTCATGAGCGGGACAGGGGGCGGTGGCTACACCTTC. Translating gives CSVVMSGTGGGGYTF.

The chain joins TRBV12-5 to TRBJ2-2; TRBD1 aligns across 7 bases. V lost 0 bases, J lost 0 bases, and 1 base stayed unmatched. Germline V gene lookup returns CDR1 LGHNT and CDR2 FRNRAP. The CDR3 length is 16 residues. DNA for the CDR3: TGTGCTAGTGGTTTGGTTCAGGGGGCGAACACCGGGGAGCTGTTTTTT. It translates to CASGLVQGANTGELFF. The whole variable domain, remainder taken from reference TRBV12-5 and TRBJ2-2, is DARVTQTPRHKVTEMGQEVTMRCQPILGHNTVFWYRQTMMQGLELLAYFRNRAPLDDSGMPKDRFSAEMPDATLATLKIQPSEPRDSAVYFCASGLVQGANTGELFFGEGSRLTVL.

This clone showed up just a few times. The chain recombines TRBV2 with TRBJ1-4; D possibly corresponds to TRBD1 (6 bases). The CDR3 has 15 residues. With 3 bases removed from V and 1 base from J, the gap between germline ends came to 9 bases. CDR1 and CDR2 from the germline V gene are SNHLY and FYNNEI. The CDR3 coding sequence is TGTGCCAGCAGTGACGAACAGGGAACTAATGAAAAACTGTTTTTT. Encoded protein: CASSDEQGTNEKLFF.

The gene calls are TRBV2 and TRBJ2-7; the D gene is possibly TRBD2 (5 bases). V lost 6 bases to trimming and J lost 4 bases, with 13 bases between them. Germline CDR1 and CDR2: SNHLY and FYNNEI. This CDR3 comprises 13 residues. CDR3 loop: CASRGARAYEQYF. The CDR3 region has the DNA TGTGCCAGCAGGGGAGCGCGGGCGTACGAGCAGTACTTC.

The chain couples TRBV30 to TRBJ2-7, with a weak D call TRBD2 (5 bases). V dropped 3 bases and J dropped 7 bases, with 13 bases sitting between them. Germline loops: CDR1 GTSNPN, CDR2 SVGIG (reference sequence). The CDR3 totals 12 residues. The CDR3 here is CAWRYPRGEQYF. As DNA, the CDR3 is TGTGCCTGGAGGTACCCGAGAGGGGAGCAGTACTTC.

V is TRBV18 and J is TRBJ2-7, with D possibly matching TRBD1 (5 bases). Looked up from germline, CDR1 is KGHSH and CDR2 is LQKENI. The CDR3 contains 12 residues. Trimming cost V 3 bases and J 5 bases, with 8 bases left between them. CDR3 in DNA: TGTGCCAGCTCACCGGCAGGGAACGAGCAGTACTTC. The encoded protein is CASSPAGNEQYF.

The V call is TRBV11-2, the J call TRBJ1-2; tentatively, D is TRBD1 (5 bases). The V end lost 5 bases, the J end lost 4 bases, and 23 bases lay between the germline ends. Germline V CDR1 and CDR2: SGHAT, FQNNGV. This CDR3 is built from 17 residues. In nucleotides, the CDR3 is TGTGCCAGCAGCAACCCCGTTGGACAAGCGGAAATCTATGGCTACACCTTC. It yields the protein CASSNPVGQAEIYGYTF. Full variable domain (remainder filled in from reference TRBV11-2 and TRBJ1-2): EAGVAQSPRYKIIEKRQSVAFWCNPISGHATLYWYQQILGQGPKLLIQFQNNGVVDDSQLPKDRFSAERLKGVDSTLKIQPAKLEDSAVYLCASSNPVGQAEIYGYTFGSGTRLTVV.

The CDR3: CASSQRQKTYEQYF. The CDR3 DNA reads TGTGCCAGCAGCCAACGACAGAAAACCTACGAGCAGTACTTC. The chain is built from TRBV14 and TRBJ2-7, with D possibly matching TRBD1 (5 bases). Trimming removed 2 bases at V and 2 bases at J, with 10 bases between. Germline V lookup: CDR1 SGHDN, CDR2 FVKESK. The CDR3 loop spans 14 amino acids.

The chain combines TRBV5-6 with TRBJ2-5, with D unresolved. The CDR3 has 15 amino acids. CDR1 and CDR2 from the germline V gene are SGHDT and YYEEEE. Trimming took 1 base from V and 5 from J, leaving 15 bases between them. The CDR3 DNA follows: TGTGCCAGCAGCTTGCAGGCACCGCCGTTGGAGACCCAGTACTTC. Translated: CASSLQAPPLETQYF. The full variable domain, with the rest looked up from reference TRBV5-6 and TRBJ2-5, is DAGVTQSPTHLIKTRGQQVTLRCSPKSGHDTVSWYQQALGQGPQFIFQYYEEEERQRGNFPDRFSGHQFPNYSSELNVNALLLGDSALYLCASSLQAPPLETQYFGPGTRLLVL.

J is TRBJ1-2 and V is TRBV5-1; possibly TRBD1 for D (6 bases). In germline, CDR1 is SGHRS, CDR2 YFSETQ. CDR3 length equals 14 residues. V lost 4 bases and J lost 6, with 16 bases in between. CDR3 in amino acids: CASSPSGTNHGYTF. The CDR3 DNA follows: TGCGCCAGCAGCCCTTCCGGGACAAACCATGGCTACACCTTC.

The chain combines TRBV4-2 with TRBJ2-1, with unresolved D. The CDR3 loop spans 21 amino acids. The V gene's germline CDR1 is LGHNA and CDR2 YNFKEQ. Trimming pared 1 base from V and 0 bases from J, leaving 25 bases between. CDR3 DNA sequence: TGTGCCAGCAGCCAAGGGAGTGTAGCACGGGCGTTTCGCGACTCCTACAATGAGCAGTTCTTC. Translating gives CASSQGSVARAFRDSYNEQFF.

The chain combines TRBV5-1 with TRBJ2-3; the D call may be TRBD1 or TRBD2 (5 bases each). Germline CDR1 is SGHRS and CDR2 is YFSETQ. The CDR3 is made up of 14 amino acids. Trimming left V 2 bases short and J 4 bases short, with 11 bases between. CDR3 DNA: TGCGCCAGCAGCTTTGGGCAGGGAGCAGATACGCAGTATTTT. Translation: CASSFGQGADTQYF.

This clone was counted only a few times. The V and J genes are TRBV10-3 and TRBJ2-1; 10 nucleotides agree with TRBD1. CDR1 is ENHRY and CDR2 is SYGVKD in the germline V gene. CDR3 size: 14 residues. Trimming removed 6 bases from V and 3 bases from J; junction bases left unmatched: 2. The CDR3 nucleotides read TGTGCCATCAGGAGGGACAGGGGCTACAATGAGCAGTTCTTC. It is translated as CAIRRDRGYNEQFF.

The chain employs TRBV29-1 and TRBJ2-2; D perhaps matches TRBD2 (5 bases). Germline CDR1 is SQVTM and CDR2 is ANQGSEA. The CDR3 loop spans 12 amino acids. The V end was cut by 1 base, the J end by 8 bases, with 8 bases between. CDR3 sequence (DNA): TGCAGCGTTGAAGCGAGGGCTGGGGAGCTGTTTTTT. Translating gives CSVEARAGELFF.

The chain employs TRBV4-3 and TRBJ2-1; 12 nucleotides agree with TRBD2. Trimming removed 2 bases from V and 5 bases from J; junction bases left unmatched: 7. The CDR3 is 17 residues long. Germline V gives CDR1 LGHNA, CDR2 YSLEER. CDR3 region: CASSQRPRLAGDNEQFF. CDR3 sequence (DNA): TGCGCCAGCAGCCAAAGGCCCCGACTAGCGGGAGACAATGAGCAGTTCTTC.

The chain carries TRBV18 and TRBJ2-7; D is uncertain. V was cut by 3 bases and J by 0 bases, with 6 bases left in between. This CDR3 comprises 13 residues. Per germline, CDR1 KGHSH and CDR2 LQKENI. The CDR3: CASSPADSYEQYF. CDR3 DNA: TGTGCCAGCTCACCGGCAGACTCCTACGAGCAGTACTTC.

V usage is TRBV19 and J usage is TRBJ2-2; 14 bases match TRBD2. With V trimmed by 0 bases and J by 6 bases, 6 bases remained unmatched. The CDR3 is 18 residues long. Germline values: CDR1 LNHDA, CDR2 SQIVND (reference sequence). The CDR3 sequence: CASSIDPGLAGVPGELFF. The CDR3 DNA is TGTGCCAGTAGTATAGATCCGGGACTAGCGGGAGTTCCCGGGGAGCTGTTTTTT. Complete variable domain (other parts from reference TRBV19 and TRBJ2-2): DGGITQSPKYLFRKEGQNVTLSCEQNLNHDAMYWYRQDPGQGLRLIYYSQIVNDFQKGDIAEGYSVSREKKESFPLTVTSAQKNPTAFYLCASSIDPGLAGVPGELFFGEGSRLTVL.